The 24 T cell receptor beta chains below all came from one sample that was sequenced in a study of blood T cell repertoires in COVID-19. Sequencing was performed with immunoSEQ multiplex PCR; in TCRdb, only in-frame clones are kept and a portion is missing. The table lists 120,000 to 150,000 clones, 85% of them singletons, with roughly 3% in the top ten. Sequences were obtained from peripheral blood. These receptors came from a middle-aged woman with active or convalescent COVID-19.

V usage is TRBV5-1 and J usage is TRBJ1-6, with D possibly TRBD1 on 6 matching bases. The CDR3 loop spans 15 amino acids. V was shortened by 2 bases and J by 6 bases, with 12 bases between the two germline ends. In germline, CDR1 is SGHRS, CDR2 YFSETQ. This chain's CDR3 is CASSFEGDGNSPLHF. The CDR3 nucleotides read TGCGCCAGCAGCTTTGAGGGGGATGGTAATTCACCCCTCCACTTT.

V gene TRBV27 combines with J gene TRBJ1-1; 8 bases fit TRBD1. The J segment lost 0 bases and the V segment lost 6 bases, leaving 9 bases of the junction unmatched. The germline CDR1 and CDR2 sequences are MNHEY and SMNVEV (reference sequence). This CDR3 is 16 amino acids long. In DNA, the CDR3 is TGTGCCAGCAGCAAGGACAGGGTTGGTGTGAACACTGAAGCTTTCTTT. Encoded protein: CASSKDRVGVNTEAFF.

This clone is a singleton in its sample. The chain recombines TRBV29-1 with TRBJ2-1, with 9 bases aligning to TRBD1. The CDR3 loop spans 16 amino acids. Unmatched junction bases numbered 11, after V lost 7 bases and J lost 1 base. Germline values: CDR1 SQVTM, CDR2 ANQGSEA. In nucleotides, the CDR3 is TGCAGCGGCATAGACAGGGGGTTGGCATCCTACAATGAGCAGTTCTTC. This sequence encodes CSGIDRGLASYNEQFF.

The chain links TRBV18 to TRBJ1-1; 12 bases are a match to TRBD1. CDR1 KGHSH and CDR2 LQKENI come from the germline V gene. Trimming cost V 3 bases and J 3 bases; bases outside gene matches: 8. This CDR3 spans 17 amino acids. CDR3 in amino acids: CASSPTGTGGGYTEAFF. The DNA of the CDR3 is TGTGCCAGCTCACCCACCGGGACAGGGGGCGGGTACACTGAAGCTTTCTTT.

Worth noting for this clone: Other DNA sequences within the sample encode an identical CDR3. The CDR3 reads CASSLGRGNTEAFF. CDR3 nucleotides: TGTGCCAGCAGCTTAGGCAGGGGGAACACTGAAGCTTTCTTT. The chain carries TRBV11-3 and TRBJ1-1, with a weak D call TRBD1 (6 bases). Looked up from germline, CDR1 is SGHNT and CDR2 is YENEEA. This CDR3 spans 14 amino acids. V shed 1 base and J shed 1 base, with 7 bases lying between them.

The chain has TRBV19 and TRBJ1-2, with D perhaps matching TRBD1 (5 bases). From germline, CDR1 is LNHDA and CDR2 SQIVND (reference sequence). This CDR3 spans 15 amino acids. V gave up 5 bases and J gave up 4 bases, with 17 bases separating them. The CDR3 loop reads CASSRNDRVVYGYTF. In DNA form, the CDR3 reads TGTGCCAGTAGTCGGAACGACAGAGTCGTCTATGGCTACACCTTC.

CDR3: CASSLLDSGGTYEQYF. DNA of the CDR3: TGTGCCAGCAGCTTACTTGATAGCGGGGGCACCTACGAGCAGTACTTC. The chain has TRBV7-6 and TRBJ2-7; TRBD2 matches 9 bases. CDR3 size: 16 residues. Trimming at V came to 2 bases and at J to 2 bases, leaving 7 bases not matched to a gene. In germline, CDR1 is SGHVS, CDR2 FNYEAQ. Filled out from reference TRBV7-6 and TRBJ2-7, the complete variable domain reads GAGVSQSPRYKVTKRGQDVALRCDPISGHVSLYWYRQALGQGPEFLTYFNYEAQQDKSGLPNDRFSAERPEGSISTLTIQRTEQRDSAMYRCASSLLDSGGTYEQYFGPGTRLTVT.

Worth noting for this clone: Other DNA sequences in the same sample also yield this CDR3. The J gene is TRBJ1-4, the V gene TRBV14; D may be TRBD1 (5 bases). V lost 4 bases and J 7 bases, leaving 10 bases between the germline ends. Germline V CDR1 and CDR2: SGHDN, FVKESK. This CDR3 contains 13 residues. The CDR3 spells CASSPRVGEKLFF. CDR3 DNA: TGTGCCAGCAGCCCCAGGGTGGGTGAAAAACTGTTTTTT.

The chain couples TRBV6-1 to TRBJ2-7, with D perhaps TRBD1 (5 bases). V lost 0 bases to trimming and J lost 0 bases, with 9 bases between them. Germline loops: CDR1 MNHNS, CDR2 SASEGT. The CDR3 has 15 amino acids. CDR3 region: CASSEASGYSYEQYF. CDR3 sequence (DNA): TGTGCCAGCAGTGAAGCATCAGGGTACTCCTACGAGCAGTACTTC.

The chain couples TRBV5-1 to TRBJ2-3; TRBD1 matches 10 bases. V was pared by 4 bases and J by 3 bases, with 8 bases of the junction left unmatched. CDR3 length: 16 residues. Germline V gene lookup returns CDR1 SGHRS and CDR2 YFSETQ. CDR3 DNA sequence: TGCGCCAGCAGCCGGGGGGACAGGGGAAGGACAGATACGCAGTATTTT. The encoded protein is CASSRGDRGRTDTQYF.

The chain uses TRBV5-4 and TRBJ2-7; a possible D gene is TRBD1 (8 bases). The CDR3 has 14 residues. Per germline, CDR1 SGHNT and CDR2 YYREEE (reference sequence). V was pared by 4 bases and J by 0 bases, with 11 bases between. CDR3: CASSTGGASYEQYF. CDR3 DNA: TGTGCCAGCAGCACAGGGGGGGCCTCCTACGAGCAGTACTTC.

This chain joins TRBV19 and TRBJ1-1, with unresolved D. Trimming pared 4 bases from V and 4 bases from J, leaving 7 bases between. The CDR3 is 12 amino acids. Germline lookup yields CDR1 LNHDA and CDR2 SQIVND (reference sequence). The CDR3 nucleotides are TGTGCCAGTAGTAGGAGAGGCACTGAAGCTTTCTTT. Amino acids: CASSRRGTEAFF.

This chain joins TRBV5-6 and TRBJ2-5; TRBD2 agrees at 12 bases. Germline V CDR1 and CDR2: SGHDT, YYEEEE. The CDR3 is made up of 15 amino acids. The V and J ends lost 4 bases and 4 bases, in that order; junction bases with no gene match: 5. CDR3 sequence reads: CASSPRLAGVETQYF. In DNA, the CDR3 is TGTGCCAGCAGCCCTAGACTAGCGGGAGTAGAGACCCAGTACTTC.

This clone was seen only once. The CDR3 DNA reads as TGTGCCAGCAGTTTATGGGGACAGGGATTAGACTATGGCTACACCTTC. It is translated as CASSLWGQGLDYGYTF. The V call is TRBV28, the J call TRBJ1-2, with 9 bases matching TRBD1. The CDR3 has 16 residues. Germline-derived CDR1 and CDR2 are MDHEN and SYDVKM. After removal of 0 bases from V and 3 bases from J, the junction contained 5 bases not matched to a gene.

This chain joins TRBV6-5 and TRBJ1-2; TRBD1 aligns across 9 bases. V lost 7 bases, J lost 7 bases, and 10 bases stayed unmatched. The germline CDR1 and CDR2 sequences are MNHEY and SVGAGI. The CDR3 extends over 14 amino acids. The CDR3 DNA reads TGTGCCAGCAACCCGGGACAGGGAGGAGGTGGCTACACCTTC. It yields the protein CASNPGQGGGGYTF.

The chain employs TRBV9 and TRBJ1-3; D remains ambiguous. The CDR3 length is 15 residues. The germline V gene encodes CDR1 SGDLS and CDR2 YYNGEE. Trimming removed 1 base from V and 2 bases from J, with 10 bases in between. The CDR3 DNA reads TGTGCCAGCAGCGTATCCCAGGTACCTGGAAACACCATATATTTT. It yields the protein CASSVSQVPGNTIYF.

This chain joins TRBV18 and TRBJ1-1, with D unresolved. Trimming removed 4 bases at V and 3 bases at J, with 9 bases between. This CDR3 has 13 amino acids. Germline assignment: CDR1 KGHSH and CDR2 LQKENI. In DNA, the CDR3 is TGTGCCAGCTCACTTGTAGTGGACACTGAAGCTTTCTTT. Its translation is CASSLVVDTEAFF.

This clone was seen once. The chain joins TRBV11-2 to TRBJ1-4; D perhaps matches TRBD1 (5 bases). Germline V lookup: CDR1 SGHAT, CDR2 FQNNGV. There are 15 residues in the CDR3. V was trimmed by 7 bases and J by 8 bases, leaving 20 bases between them. CDR3: CASNPAGMGNEKLFF. CDR3 coding DNA: TGTGCCAGCAACCCCGCAGGGATGGGTAACGAAAAACTGTTTTTT.

The chain is built from TRBV5-1 and TRBJ2-5; a possible D gene is TRBD2 (6 bases). Trimming left V 4 bases short and J 2 bases short, with 15 bases between. The CDR3 loop spans 15 amino acids. The V gene's germline CDR1 is SGHRS and CDR2 YFSETQ. The CDR3 DNA follows: TGCGCCAGCAGCCCGGCCGGGGGACGGCAAGAGACCCAGTACTTC. It specifies CASSPAGGRQETQYF.

The gene calls are TRBV11-2 and TRBJ1-1; D is ambiguous. V was cut by 7 bases and J by 6 bases, with 12 bases left in between. The CDR3 is made up of 12 amino acids. The germline gives CDR1 SGHAT, CDR2 FQNNGV. The CDR3 nucleotides read TGTGCCAGCACTTCGGAGTCCCCTGAAGCTTTCTTT. Its protein is CASTSESPEAFF.

The J gene is TRBJ1-2, the V gene TRBV19; 8 nucleotides align to TRBD1. The CDR3 is 14 residues long. Germline V lookup: CDR1 LNHDA, CDR2 SQIVND (reference sequence). The V and J ends lost 5 bases and 4 bases, in that order; junction bases with no gene match: 6. The CDR3 sequence: CASSSDRGPYGYTF. In DNA, the CDR3 is TGTGCCAGTAGTTCCGACAGGGGTCCCTATGGCTACACCTTC.

The V and J genes are TRBV27 and TRBJ1-1, with D hard to call. The CDR3 is 17 amino acids. CDR1 and CDR2 (germline): MNHEY, SMNVEV (reference sequence). V lost 8 bases, J lost 3 bases, and 25 bases lay in between. This CDR3 is CASHYWPPGFLDTEAFF. For the CDR3, the DNA is TGTGCCAGCCACTATTGGCCCCCCGGGTTCCTAGACACTGAAGCTTTCTTT.

The gene calls are TRBV5-6 and TRBJ1-2, with 7 positions matching TRBD1. The CDR3 has 16 amino acids. The V gene's germline CDR1 is SGHDT and CDR2 YYEEEE. V dropped 2 bases and J dropped 5; count of bases not matched to a gene: 12. In nucleotides, the CDR3 is TGTGCCAGCAGCTTAGGGGGCCCTACCGGGGGATATGGCTACACCTTC. This codes for CASSLGGPTGGYGYTF.

This clone was picked up one time. The chain uses TRBV29-1 and TRBJ2-1, with unresolved D. The CDR3 is 10 residues long. The V and J ends lost 4 bases and 9 bases respectively, with 7 bases between them. Germline CDR1 is SQVTM and CDR2 is ANQGSEA. The CDR3 DNA is TGCAGCGTTGTATTGAGTGAGCAGTTCTTC. Its translation: CSVVLSEQFF.